This T cell receptor beta chain was documented in a study of follicular helper T cells after annual influenza vaccination. Study-level information: Across the 2013-2014, 2014-2015 and 2015-2016 vaccination seasons, some subjects were resampled. General study findings and limits: Most later recoveries of Day 7 ICOS+CD38+ clones were ICOS-CD38- cTfh. Productive TCRB sequences came from only roughly 9.5-22% of cells.

As to time point: 2014-2015 season, pre-vaccination. Donors were community-dwelling with no influenza vaccine in the prior 6 months. The assay was immunoSEQ multiplex PCR, and TCRdb's table has in-frame clones only and misses some. The data hold 27,000 or so clones, with around 80% observed a single time. V lost 6 bases to trimming and J lost 4 bases, with 19 bases between them. Germline loops: CDR1 MNHEY, CDR2 SVGAGI. The CDR3 covers 15 residues. This clone was detected a few times. What it binds is unknown. This TCR derives from an adult who received the influenza vaccine. Sequencing was performed on CXCR5+ CD38- circulating T follicular helper cells from blood, taken on the day of influenza vaccination. Subset of the sample: circulating Tfh, non-naive CD4+CXCR5+PD-1+ (ICOS+CD38+ or ICOS-CD38-). The V gene is TRBV6-5, the J gene TRBJ2-7; TRBD1 might be the D (6 bases). The CDR3 DNA sequence: TGTGCCAGCAGGCCTCGGACAGAGATTTATTACGAGCAGTACTTC. It yields the protein CASRPRTEIYYEQYF.